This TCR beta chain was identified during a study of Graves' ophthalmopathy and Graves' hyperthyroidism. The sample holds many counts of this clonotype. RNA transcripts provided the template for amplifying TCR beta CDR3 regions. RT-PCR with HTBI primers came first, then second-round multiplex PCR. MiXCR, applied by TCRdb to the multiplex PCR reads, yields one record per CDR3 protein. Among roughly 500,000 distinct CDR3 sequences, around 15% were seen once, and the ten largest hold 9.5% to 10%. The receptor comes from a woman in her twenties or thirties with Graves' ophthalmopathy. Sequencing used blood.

The CDR3 sequence is CATGDGNQPQHF. The CDR3 DNA is TGTGCCACCGGGGACGGCAATCAGCCCCAGCATTTT. This sequence joins TRBV24-1 and TRBJ1-5, with D perhaps matching TRBD1 (5 bases). Germline V CDR1 and CDR2: KGHDR, SFDVKD. This CDR3 has 12 residues. The ends were cut back, 9 bases at V and 2 bases at J, with 7 bases in the middle.